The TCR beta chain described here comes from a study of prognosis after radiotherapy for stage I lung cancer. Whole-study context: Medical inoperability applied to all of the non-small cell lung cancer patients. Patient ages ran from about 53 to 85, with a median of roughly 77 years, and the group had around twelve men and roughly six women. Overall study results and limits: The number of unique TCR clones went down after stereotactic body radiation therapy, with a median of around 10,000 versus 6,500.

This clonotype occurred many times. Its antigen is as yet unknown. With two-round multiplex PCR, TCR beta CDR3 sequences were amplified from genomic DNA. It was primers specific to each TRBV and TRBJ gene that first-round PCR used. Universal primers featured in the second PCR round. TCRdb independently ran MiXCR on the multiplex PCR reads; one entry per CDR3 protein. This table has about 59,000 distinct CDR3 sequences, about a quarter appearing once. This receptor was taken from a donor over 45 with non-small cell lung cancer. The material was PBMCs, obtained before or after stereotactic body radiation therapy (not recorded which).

DNA of the CDR3: TGTGCCAGCAGCCCCTCAGATACGCAGTATTTT. Translating it yields CASSPSDTQYF. The genes are TRBV6-1 and TRBJ2-3, with D hard to call. CDR1 and CDR2 from the germline V gene are MNHNS and SASEGT. Trimming stripped 6 bases from V and 4 bases from J, with 5 bases between. The CDR3 covers 11 residues.